A selection of T cell receptor beta chains follows, all from one sample in a study of T-cell memory formation after mild COVID-19. MiXCR, applied by TCRdb to the 5' RACE reads, yields one record per CDR3 protein. The sample comprises a few hundred thousand distinct CDR3 sequences, approximately 21% of which are singletons, and around 12% rests with the top ten. Sample: PBMCs or a T cell subset sorted from them (not recorded which). The receptors were gathered from an adult woman who had mild COVID-19 (a few samples of this study predate the infection). Cell type and time point are not known. The CDR3 runs from the conserved cysteine through the conserved F or W. D genes are given only for firm matches. Part of the rows lack a size; the others show once, few, many or a class for expanded clones.

v_call	j_call	d_call	clone_size	cdr3_nt	cdr3_aa
TRBV14	TRBJ2-7	.	.	TGTGCCAGCAGCCCGTCCACGCCCCCTCGGGAGCAGTACTTC	CASSPSTPPREQYF
TRBV12-3/TRBV12-4	TRBJ1-1	.	few	TGTGCCAGCAGCTCAACCGGGGCCCGGGGCACTGAAGCTTTCTTT	CASSSTGARGTEAFF
TRBV12-3/TRBV12-4	TRBJ2-3	.	many	TGTGCCAGCAGTTTGCTGGGTAGCACAGATACGCAGTATTTT	CASSLLGSTDTQYF
TRBV25-1	TRBJ2-1	.	.	TGTGCCAGCAGTGATGCTGACTACAATGAGCAGTTCTTC	CASSDADYNEQFF
TRBV25-1	TRBJ2-1	TRBD2	.	TGTGCCAGCAGTGAATACCCCCCCCGAAGAAGCGGGAGAGGAGGGCCTGACAATGAGCAGTTCTTC	CASSEYPPRRSGRGGPDNEQFF
TRBV12-3/TRBV12-4	TRBJ2-5	TRBD2	.	TGTGCCAGCAGTCCGACCGGACTAGCGGGGAGAGGAGAGACCCAGTACTTC	CASSPTGLAGRGETQYF
TRBV20-1	TRBJ1-5	.	.	TGCAGTGCTAGGGACAGTTGGGGTCAGCCCCAGCATTTT	CSARDSWGQPQHF
TRBV29-1	TRBJ2-1	.	many	TGCAGCGTTCTTCAGACGGGCTCCTACAATGAGCAGTTCTTC	CSVLQTGSYNEQFF
TRBV5-1	TRBJ2-7	.	.	TGCGCCAGCAGCCCGCCGAAGGGGTATGATTCCTACGAGCAGTACTTC	CASSPPKGYDSYEQYF
TRBV4-1	TRBJ2-4	.	.	TGCGCCAGCAGCCAAGTTCCGGGGGCTGCCAAAAACATTCAGTACTTC	CASSQVPGAAKNIQYF
TRBV19	TRBJ1-5	TRBD1	few	TGTGCCAGTAGTTCGCCCCGGACAGGGATGGATCAGCCCCAGCATTTT	CASSSPRTGMDQPQHF
TRBV5-1	TRBJ2-7	TRBD1	.	TGCGCCAGCAGCTTGGGTCAGGGGGCAAACGAGCAGTACTTC	CASSLGQGANEQYF
TRBV4-1	TRBJ1-6	TRBD1	.	TGCGCCAGCAGCCAAAATCCGGGACAGGATAATTCACCCCTCCACTTT	CASSQNPGQDNSPLHF
TRBV9	TRBJ1-2	.	.	TGTGCCAGCAGCGTTTCAGAGGCTCTCTATGGCTACACCTTC	CASSVSEALYGYTF
TRBV20-1	TRBJ2-7	.	.	TGCAGTGCTAGTCAACCCGGACTTTACGAGCAGTACTTC	CSASQPGLYEQYF
TRBV7-9	TRBJ1-1	.	.	TGTGCCAGCAGCGCCCTCCAGGGCCGTGAAGCTTTCTTT	CASSALQGREAFF
TRBV7-2	TRBJ2-7	TRBD1	many	TGTGCCAGCAGTATACCGGGACAGGGGTGGTACGAGCAGTACTTC	CASSIPGQGWYEQYF
TRBV24-1	TRBJ2-1	TRBD1	few	TGTGCCACCAGTGATAGACAGGGTTGGGAAAATGGGCATGAGCAGTTCTTC	CATSDRQGWENGHEQFF
TRBV3-1	TRBJ2-6	.	.	TGTGCCAGCAGCCAAGGGTCACTCGGGACACCAGACGACTCTGGGGCCAACGTCCTGACTTTC	CASSQGSLGTPDDSGANVLTF
TRBV30	TRBJ2-1	TRBD2	.	TGTGCCTGGAGTCCCGGGAGGATTTCAGATGAGCAGTTCTTC	CAWSPGRISDEQFF
TRBV7-3	TRBJ2-5	TRBD1	.	TGTGCCAGCAGCCTAAAGGGGACAGGGCAAGAGACCCAGTACTTC	CASSLKGTGQETQYF
TRBV12-3/TRBV12-4	TRBJ2-2	.	few	TGTGCCAGCAGTTTCGTTGCAGCCGGGGAGCTGTTTTTT	CASSFVAAGELFF
TRBV4-1	TRBJ2-1	TRBD1	.	TGCGCCAGCAGCGTTCCCGGGACAGGGTCTGGATTCTTC	CASSVPGTGSGFF
TRBV10-3	TRBJ2-1	TRBD2	few	TGTGCCATCAGCGGGGAAGGCGGGAGCAATGAGCAGTTCTTC	CAISGEGGSNEQFF
TRBV5-5	TRBJ2-3	.	.	TGTGCCAGCACCCTACAGCGGGCGGCGGGCACAGATACGCAGTATTTT	CASTLQRAAGTDTQYF
TRBV12-3/TRBV12-4	TRBJ2-5	.	.	TGTGCCAGCAGACCGCTATATGAAGAGACCCAGTACTTC	CASRPLYEETQYF
TRBV5-4	TRBJ1-5	.	.	TGTGCCAGCAGCTTGGCCGGAAGAGATCAGCCCCAGCATTTT	CASSLAGRDQPQHF